A selection of T cell receptor beta chains follows, all from one sample in a study of beta chain features in type 1 diabetes. TCRdb's copy holds only in-frame clones and misses some; the assay was immunoSEQ multiplex PCR. The table records almost 350,000 clones, around 9% of them present only once. The specimen was central memory CD4+ T cells from blood. These receptors were collected from a man aged 25 to 40 with type 1 diabetes. Both conserved end residues are part of each CDR3. The D gene is left open where the match is weak. Clone size is not always given. Where it is, it says once, few, many or a class for expanded clones.

size: -
J: TRBJ2-1
D: TRBD2
V: TRBV18
DNA: TGTGCCAGCTCACCCGTCGGACTAGCGGGGGACAATGAGCAGTTCTTC
CDR3: CASSPVGLAGDNEQFF

size: -
J: TRBJ1-6
D: -
V: TRBV4-3
DNA: TGCGCCAGCAGCCAAGAGTCCGGGGCCCATAATTCACCCCTCCACTTT
CDR3: CASSQESGAHNSPLHF

size: few
J: TRBJ1-6
D: -
V: TRBV6-5
DNA: TGTGCCAGCAGTTACTCCCGGGGAGATAATTCACCCCTCCACTTT
CDR3: CASSYSRGDNSPLHF

size: -
J: TRBJ1-2
D: -
V: TRBV6-5
DNA: TGTGCCAGCAGTGCCGCGGACGGACAGTCGTCTGGCTACACCTTC
CDR3: CASSAADGQSSGYTF

size: many
J: TRBJ2-1
D: -
V: TRBV28
DNA: TGTGCCAGCAGTCTCAACAGAGAGCAGTTCTTC
CDR3: CASSLNREQFF

size: few
J: TRBJ1-5
D: -
V: TRBV28
DNA: TGTGCCAGCAGTTCCGCCTATAGCAATCAGCCCCAGCATTTT
CDR3: CASSSAYSNQPQHF

size: few
J: TRBJ2-4
D: -
V: TRBV7-2
DNA: TGTGCCAGCAGCTTAGCGCAGTCAGACCGAAACATTCAGTACTTC
CDR3: CASSLAQSDRNIQYF

size: -
J: TRBJ1-1
D: -
V: TRBV5-1
DNA: TGCGCCAGCAGCTCGGGAGGGTTGGCGACGGGTGAAGCTTTCTTT
CDR3: CASSSGGLATGEAFF

size: -
J: TRBJ2-6
D: TRBD1
V: TRBV2
DNA: TGTGCCAGCAGTGCGGACAGGCCCTCTGGGGCCAACGTCCTGACTTTC
CDR3: CASSADRPSGANVLTF

size: few
J: TRBJ1-2
D: TRBD1
V: TRBV28
DNA: TGTGCCAGCAGTGGGGACAGGGTAAACTATGGCTACACCTTC
CDR3: CASSGDRVNYGYTF